Following are 20 T cell receptor beta chains from one sample sequenced in a study of monozygotic twins with inflammatory bowel disease. TCRdb reprocessed the 5' RACE reads and stores each CDR3 protein as one record, lacking DNA. In all, the sample yields about 160,000 distinct CDR3 sequences. Sequenced sample: blood. Receptors were obtained from a human donor with ulcerative colitis or Crohn's disease, or a healthy co-twin of an affected twin (not recorded which).

This chain links TRBV15 with TRBJ1-1. This CDR3 has 16 amino acids. CDR1 and CDR2 (germline): LNHNV, YYDKDF (reference sequence). Here the CDR3 reads CATSRDLPVIPAEAFF.

This rearrangement joins TRBV20-1 to TRBJ2-7; TCRdb returns TRBD2, unconfirmable since there is no DNA. CDR3 length: 14 amino acids. CDR1 is DFQATT and CDR2 is SNEGSKA in the germline V gene (reference sequence). This CDR3 is CSARGDSPTYEQYF.

The J gene is TRBJ2-1, the V gene TRBV12-3 or TRBV12-4; the D gene TCRdb calls, TRBD1, cannot be checked with no DNA. CDR3 size: 12 residues. The CDR3 protein is CASSLRGSEQFF.

J is TRBJ2-2 and V is TRBV19. In germline, CDR1 is LNHDA, CDR2 SQIVND (reference sequence). The CDR3 covers 14 residues. The CDR3 protein is CASSTGGYTGELFF.

The genes are TRBV20-1 and TRBJ2-5; the TRBD2 assignment by TCRdb is unverifiable without DNA. Germline loops: CDR1 DFQATT, CDR2 SNEGSKA (reference sequence). The CDR3 is 12 residues long. The CDR3 sequence is CSVSGGSGTQYF.

This chain uses TRBV11-1 with TRBJ2-1; TCRdb picks TRBD1, but there is no DNA to check that call. The CDR3 runs 16 residues. CDR1 SGHAT and CDR2 FQDESV come from the germline V gene (reference sequence). The CDR3 is CASSWGDNSFYNEQFF. Drawing the rest from reference TRBV11-1 and TRBJ2-1, the complete variable domain is EAEVAQSPRYKITEKSQAVAFWCDPISGHATLYWYRQILGQGPELLVQFQDESVVDDSQLPKDRFSAERLKGVDSTLKIQPAELGDSAMYLCASSWGDNSFYNEQFFGPGTRLTVL.

The rearrangement joins TRBV11-2 to TRBJ2-4. CDR1 is SGHAT and CDR2 is FQNNGV in the germline V gene. This CDR3 region has 14 residues. The CDR3: CASSFGLAGDIQYF. Based on the CDR3 plus reference TRBV11-2 and TRBJ2-4, the full variable domain is EAGVAQSPRYKIIEKRQSVAFWCNPISGHATLYWYQQILGQGPKLLIQFQNNGVVDDSQLPKDRFSAERLKGVDSTLKIQPAKLEDSAVYLCASSFGLAGDIQYFGAGTRLSVL.

The V and J genes are TRBV5-1 and TRBJ1-2. Germline V CDR1 and CDR2: SGHRS, YFSETQ. The CDR3 has 16 amino acids. The CDR3 loop reads CASRRVPGQKGRGYTF.

The rearrangement links TRBV5-6 to TRBJ1-2; the D call of TRBD1 rests on TCRdb alone, since no DNA is present to check it. Germline CDR1 SGHDT, CDR2 YYEEEE. CDR3 size: 12 residues. CDR3: CASSRGTLGYTF.

The genes are TRBV7-8 and TRBJ1-6. The CDR3 spans 17 residues. Germline lookup yields CDR1 SGHVS and CDR2 FQNEAQ. The CDR3 reads CASIRGGQSSYNSPLHF.

The chain couples TRBV12-3 or TRBV12-4 to TRBJ1-5. CDR3 size: 15 residues. The CDR3 is CASSLGAAYNQPQHF.

V gene TRBV18 combines with J gene TRBJ2-3; as DNA is missing, the TRBD2 call by TCRdb cannot be tested. CDR1 and CDR2 from the germline V gene are KGHSH and LQKENI. The CDR3 is 12 amino acids. CDR3 loop: CASSPAGDTQYF.

This rearrangement joins TRBV20-1 to TRBJ2-7. The CDR3 sequence is 12 residues long. From germline, CDR1 is DFQATT and CDR2 SNEGSKA (reference sequence). The CDR3 loop is CSAKVAGYEQYF.

The chain couples TRBV4-3 to TRBJ2-7; without DNA, the TCRdb call of TRBD1 cannot be checked. CDR1 is LGHNA, CDR2 YSLEER, per germline. This CDR3 has 18 residues. The CDR3 here is CASSQDRAQQGVSYEQYF.

The CDR3 loop is CASSLETTGGDEQFF. This chain uses TRBV5-1 with TRBJ2-1; TCRdb's D call of TRBD1 is untestable without DNA. Germline CDR1 and CDR2: SGHRS and YFSETQ. The CDR3 is 15 amino acids.

This chain joins TRBV30 and TRBJ2-3; TCRdb selects TRBD2, and the lack of DNA leaves this call unchecked. Per germline, CDR1 GTSNPN and CDR2 SVGIG (reference sequence). The CDR3 runs 13 residues. The CDR3: CAWSSRTKGTQYF.

V is TRBV18 and J is TRBJ2-7. This CDR3 is 15 amino acids long. The V gene's germline CDR1 is KGHSH and CDR2 LQKENI. This CDR3 reads CASLPPGGPRKEQYF.

The J gene is TRBJ2-2, the V gene TRBV7-3; TCRdb calls TRBD1, which cannot be checked without DNA. This CDR3 spans 15 amino acids. Looked up from germline, CDR1 is SGHTA and CDR2 is FQGTGA. CDR3 in amino acids: CASSFDRANTGELFF.

The chain uses TRBV4-1 and TRBJ2-7. CDR1 is MGHRA and CDR2 is YSYEKL in the germline V gene. The CDR3 totals 16 residues. The CDR3 loop reads CASSQEWKVSSYEQYF.

J is TRBJ1-1 and V is TRBV10-3; TCRdb reports TRBD1, a call that lacks DNA to check it against. The CDR3 covers 14 residues. CDR1 ENHRY and CDR2 SYGVKD come from the germline V gene. The CDR3 spells CAISSGVGYTEAFF.